Listed below are T cell receptor beta chains from one sample, sequenced in a study of blood T cell repertoires in COVID-19. Method: immunoSEQ multiplex PCR; TCRdb's copy keeps in-frame clones and lacks some. This table holds about 230,000 clones, more than 75% found once. Sample: peripheral blood. Every receptor here comes from a middle-aged man with acute or convalescent COVID-19. CDR3s include the opening cysteine and the closing phenylalanine or tryptophan. D genes are given only for firm matches. The size entry is marked missing in some rows and otherwise reads once, few, many or a size class.

clone_size j_call v_call d_call cdr3_aa cdr3_nt
. TRBJ2-1 TRBV19 TRBD2 CASSIRGGGNEQFF TGTGCCAGTAGTATACGGGGGGGTGGTAATGAGCAGTTCTTC
. TRBJ2-3 TRBV7-3 . CASSGLGDTQYF TGTGCCAGCAGCGGGCTGGGAGATACGCAGTATTTT
. TRBJ1-3 TRBV2 TRBD1 CASSRSGQGAGNTIYF TGTGCCAGCAGCCGCTCGGGACAGGGGGCCGGAAACACCATATATTTT
. TRBJ2-5 TRBV5-4 . CASSLTGTEETQYF TGTGCCAGCAGTTTAACCGGGACTGAAGAGACCCAGTACTTC
few TRBJ1-5 TRBV7-6 . CASSGGPGGNQPQHF TGTGCCAGCAGCGGGGGCCCAGGAGGCAATCAGCCCCAGCATTTT
. TRBJ1-2 TRBV6-5 TRBD1 CASNAHSGTDYGYTF TGTGCCAGCAATGCACATTCCGGGACAGATTATGGCTACACCTTC
. TRBJ1-5 TRBV5-5 . CASSLDSSYNQPQHF TGTGCCAGCAGCCTGGACAGCTCCTATAATCAGCCCCAGCATTTT
. TRBJ1-4 TRBV5-1 . CASSPRTNEKLFF TGCGCCAGCAGCCCCCGAACTAATGAAAAACTGTTTTTT
. TRBJ2-7 TRBV9 . CASSVGSGNGEQYF TGTGCCAGCAGCGTAGGATCAGGGAACGGCGAGCAGTACTTC
. TRBJ2-7 TRBV3-1/TRBV3-2 . CASSHQDSSYEQYF TGTGCCAGCAGTCACCAGGACAGCTCCTACGAGCAGTACTTC
. TRBJ1-6 TRBV5-6 . CASSSPGPGGSPLHF TGTGCCAGCAGCTCTCCGGGACCGGGAGGTTCACCCCTCCACTTT
. TRBJ1-2 TRBV12-5 . CASGLVLERKLDYGYTF TGTGCTAGTGGTTTGGTACTAGAGAGGAAACTCGACTATGGCTACACCTTC
once TRBJ1-2 TRBV2 . CARTQRISGANGYTF TGTGCCCGGACCCAAAGGATTTCAGGGGCTAACGGCTACACCTTC
. TRBJ2-1 TRBV7-8 TRBD2 CASTVGTSGGLEQFF TGTGCCAGCACCGTCGGGACTAGCGGGGGCCTAGAGCAGTTCTTC
. TRBJ2-5 TRBV2 . CASNILGRETQYF TGTGCCAGCAACATACTTGGCAGGGAGACCCAGTACTTC
. TRBJ2-3 TRBV11-3 TRBD1 CASSLGDRGITDTQYF TGTGCCAGCAGCTTGGGGGACAGGGGGATCACAGATACGCAGTATTTT
. TRBJ2-3 TRBV5-1 TRBD2 CASSGGGLVTDTQYF TGCGCCAGCAGCGGCGGGGGGCTGGTCACAGATACGCAGTATTTT
. TRBJ1-1 TRBV30 . CAWSDSNTEAFF TGTGCCTGGAGTGACTCGAACACTGAAGCTTTCTTT
. TRBJ2-3 TRBV6-4 . CASSDPSTGTDTQYF TGTGCCAGCAGTGACCCATCTACGGGCACAGATACGCAGTATTTT
. TRBJ2-5 TRBV6-4 TRBD1 CARPGQGRETQYF TGTGCCAGGCCGGGACAGGGGAGAGAGACCCAGTACTTC
. TRBJ2-1 TRBV6-6 TRBD1 CASSPRGPLDEQFF TGTGCCAGCAGCCCTAGGGGGCCTTTGGATGAGCAGTTCTTC
. TRBJ1-5 TRBV5-6 TRBD1 CASSLGGGPNQPQHF TGTGCCAGCAGCTTGGGAGGGGGCCCTAATCAGCCCCAGCATTTT
. TRBJ1-1 TRBV2 . CASTGEQTGGTEAFF TGTGCCAGCACAGGAGAACAGACCGGGGGTACTGAAGCTTTCTTT
. TRBJ1-1 TRBV5-1 . CASSLANGEWNTEAFF TGCGCCAGCAGCTTGGCCAACGGGGAATGGAACACTGAAGCTTTCTTT
. TRBJ2-4 TRBV30 . CAWSGRGGGDIQYF TGTGCCTGGAGTGGGCGGGGAGGCGGGGACATTCAGTACTTC
. TRBJ2-7 TRBV10-3 . CAISDGVKQQYF TGTGCCATCAGTGATGGAGTGAAGCAGCAGTACTTC
. TRBJ2-5 TRBV20-1 . CSASSGGETQYF TGCAGTGCCAGTAGCGGCGGAGAGACCCAGTACTTC
many TRBJ2-3 TRBV10-2 . CASSGTLTDTQYF TGCGCCAGCAGTGGGACTCTTACAGATACGCAGTATTTT
. TRBJ1-5 TRBV7-2 . CASSFSTNSNQPQHF TGTGCCAGCAGCTTCAGTACGAATAGCAATCAGCCCCAGCATTTT
. TRBJ1-2 TRBV29-1 . CSVGVLNYGYTF TGCAGCGTTGGAGTACTTAACTATGGCTACACCTTC
. TRBJ2-5 TRBV30 . CAWSQGGVVVETQYF TGTGCCTGGAGTCAAGGGGGGGTGGTCGTAGAGACCCAGTACTTC
. TRBJ2-1 TRBV5-1 TRBD2 CASTGTSGASEQFF TGCGCCAGCACCGGGACTAGCGGGGCTAGTGAGCAGTTCTTC
once TRBJ2-3 TRBV5-1 TRBD2 CASSLDRLATDTQYF TGCGCCAGCAGCTTGGATCGACTAGCAACAGATACGCAGTATTTT
. TRBJ1-2 TRBV5-6 TRBD1 CASSLRDRNYGYTF TGTGCCAGCAGCTTGAGGGACAGGAACTATGGCTACACCTTC
. TRBJ2-7 TRBV28 . CASSLDKTVGQYF TGTGCCAGCAGTTTAGACAAAACGGTGGGGCAGTACTTC
. TRBJ2-1 TRBV5-1 . CASSLGPGEGEQFF TGCGCCAGCAGCTTGGGACCAGGAGAGGGTGAGCAGTTCTTC
. TRBJ2-5 TRBV3-1/TRBV3-2 . CASSQRTVQETQYF TGTGCCAGCAGCCAACGGACAGTTCAAGAGACCCAGTACTTC
. TRBJ1-4 TRBV7-8 TRBD1 CASSTQGAGVPNEKLFF TGTGCCAGCAGCACCCAGGGGGCAGGAGTCCCTAATGAAAAACTGTTTTTT
. TRBJ1-2 TRBV14 TRBD1 CASSHNRQGSYLYGYTF TGTGCCAGCAGCCACAATCGACAGGGGTCCTACCTTTATGGCTACACCTTC
. TRBJ2-5 TRBV16 . CASSQFGAEETQYF TGTGCCAGCAGCCAATTTGGTGCGGAGGAGACCCAGTACTTC
once TRBJ2-1 TRBV7-3 TRBD2 CASSRTSGGSSSYNEQFF TGTGCCAGCAGCCGGACTAGCGGGGGTTCTAGCTCCTACAATGAGCAGTTCTTC
. TRBJ2-1 TRBV5-6 TRBD2 CASSSPGGPIPGGQFF TGTGCCAGCAGCTCCCCGGGGGGACCCATACCGGGGGGGCAGTTCTTC
. TRBJ2-5 TRBV6-1 TRBD1 CASREGQGARETQYF TGTGCCAGCAGGGAAGGACAGGGGGCGCGGGAGACCCAGTACTTC
. TRBJ2-5 TRBV7-8 . CASSSRIAGETQYF TGTGCCAGCAGCTCACGGATCGCAGGAGAGACCCAGTACTTC
. TRBJ2-7 TRBV11-3 . CASSLLQPDSYEQYF TGTGCCAGCAGCTTACTACAGCCCGACTCCTACGAGCAGTACTTC
. TRBJ1-2 TRBV27 . CASSLEGARSYGYTF TGTGCCAGCAGTTTAGAAGGGGCAAGGAGCTATGGCTACACCTTC
. TRBJ1-4 TRBV6-5 TRBD1 CASSYGQGDEKLFF TGTGCCAGCAGTTACGGGCAGGGGGATGAAAAACTGTTTTTT
. TRBJ1-4 TRBV19 TRBD1 CAEGGQYEKLFF TGTGCCGAGGGGGGACAGTATGAAAAACTGTTTTTT
many TRBJ1-2 TRBV10-3 TRBD1 CAMRGQGAPEGYTF TGTGCCATGAGGGGACAGGGAGCTCCAGAGGGCTACACCTTC
. TRBJ2-1 TRBV15 TRBD2 CATSSAGGLAGGNEQFF TGTGCCACCAGCAGCGCTGGGGGACTAGCGGGGGGGAATGAGCAGTTCTTC
. TRBJ1-1 TRBV19 TRBD1 CASSSGDRNTEAFF TGTGCCAGTAGTAGCGGGGACAGGAACACTGAAGCTTTCTTT
. TRBJ1-5 TRBV3-1/TRBV3-2 . CASSQEEGQPQHF TGTGCCAGCAGCCAAGAGGAGGGCCAGCCCCAGCATTTT
. TRBJ1-5 TRBV25-1 TRBD1 CASSEGTGVQPQHF TGTGCCAGCAGTGAAGGGACAGGGGTACAGCCCCAGCATTTT
. TRBJ1-1 TRBV19 TRBD1 CASSIPVTGGNTEAFF TGTGCCAGTAGTATACCCGTGACAGGGGGGAACACTGAAGCTTTCTTT
. TRBJ1-4 TRBV5-5 . CASSLEFGGAANEKLFF TGTGCCAGCAGCTTGGAATTTGGGGGCGCAGCTAATGAAAAACTGTTTTTT
. TRBJ1-5 TRBV19 TRBD1 CASSIGTGGGNQPQHF TGTGCCAGTAGTATCGGGACAGGAGGGGGCAATCAGCCCCAGCATTTT